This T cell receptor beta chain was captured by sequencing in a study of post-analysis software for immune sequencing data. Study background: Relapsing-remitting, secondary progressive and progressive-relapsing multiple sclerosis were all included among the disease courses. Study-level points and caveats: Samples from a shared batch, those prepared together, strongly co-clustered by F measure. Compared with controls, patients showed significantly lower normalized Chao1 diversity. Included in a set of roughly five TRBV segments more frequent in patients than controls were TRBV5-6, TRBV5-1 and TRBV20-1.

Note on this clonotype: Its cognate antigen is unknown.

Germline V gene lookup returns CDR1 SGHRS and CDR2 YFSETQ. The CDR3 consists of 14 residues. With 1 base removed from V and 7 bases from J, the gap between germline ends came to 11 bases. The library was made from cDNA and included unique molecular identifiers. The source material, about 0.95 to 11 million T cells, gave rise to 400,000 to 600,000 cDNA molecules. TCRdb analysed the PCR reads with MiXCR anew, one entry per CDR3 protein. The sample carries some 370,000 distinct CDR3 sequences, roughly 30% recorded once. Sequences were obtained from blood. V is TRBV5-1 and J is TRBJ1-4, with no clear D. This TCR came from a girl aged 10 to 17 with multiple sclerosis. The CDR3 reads CASSLSPMGEKLFF. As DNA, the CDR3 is TGCGCCAGCAGCTTGTCCCCGATGGGTGAAAAACTGTTTTTT. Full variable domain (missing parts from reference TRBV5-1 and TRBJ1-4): KAGVTQTPRYLIKTRGQQVTLSCSPISGHRSVSWYQQTPGQGLQFLFEYFSETQRNKGNFPGRFSGRQFSNSRSEMNVSTLELGDSALYLCASSLSPMGEKLFFGSGTQLSVL.